Shown below are 12 T cell receptor beta chains from a single sample sequenced in a study of blood T cell repertoires in COVID-19. TCRdb's copy holds only in-frame clones and misses some; the assay was immunoSEQ multiplex PCR. The profile shows more than 150,000 clones, more than 75% of them singletons. The sequenced material came from PBMCs or T cells enriched from blood (not recorded which). These receptors came from a woman aged 45-59 years who had recovered from COVID-19.

J is TRBJ2-3 and V is TRBV5-1, with 8 bases fitting TRBD1. Germline lookup yields CDR1 SGHRS and CDR2 YFSETQ. The CDR3 covers 20 residues. The junction had 16 bases not matched to a gene; V was cut back by 1 base and J by 0 bases. The chain's CDR3 is CASSLKAAQGVAPSTDTQYF. CDR3 sequence (DNA): TGCGCCAGCAGCTTGAAGGCGGCACAGGGGGTCGCCCCTAGCACAGATACGCAGTATTTT.

The chain carries TRBV30 and TRBJ1-2; 7 nucleotides agree with TRBD1. Trimming removed 1 base from V and 5 bases from J; junction bases left unmatched: 4. The V gene's germline CDR1 is GTSNPN and CDR2 SVGIG (reference sequence). The CDR3 totals 13 residues. CDR3 loop: CAWSATGRYGYTF. CDR3 sequence (DNA): TGTGCCTGGAGTGCGACAGGGAGGTATGGCTACACCTTC.

The V and J genes are TRBV15 and TRBJ1-2, with 8 bases identical to TRBD1. V was pared by 5 bases and J by 7 bases, with 12 bases of the junction left unmatched. The CDR3 sequence is 15 residues long. Germline V gene lookup returns CDR1 LNHNV and CDR2 YYDKDF (reference sequence). CDR3 sequence (DNA): TGTGCCACCAGCGCCAGGACAGGGCCGCCCGGTGGCTACACCTTC. This sequence encodes CATSARTGPPGGYTF.

This sequence joins TRBV28 and TRBJ1-2; D uncertain. Germline-derived CDR1 and CDR2 are MDHEN and SYDVKM. This CDR3 spans 14 amino acids. V lost 4 bases to trimming and J lost 4 bases, with 13 bases between them. CDR3 DNA: TGTGCCAGCAGTTCACCAGGAGGGAGCTATGGCTACACCTTC. Its translation: CASSSPGGSYGYTF.

The chain recombines TRBV10-2 with TRBJ2-5; TRBD2 agrees at 9 bases. This CDR3 has 16 amino acids. J was trimmed by 2 bases and V by 9 bases; bases with no gene match: 13. Germline assignment: CDR1 WSHSY and CDR2 SAAADI. The CDR3 loop is CARETRLAGPQETQYF. DNA of the CDR3: TGCGCCAGAGAGACCCGGCTAGCGGGGCCTCAAGAGACCCAGTACTTC.

J is TRBJ2-1 and V is TRBV30; the D gene is possibly TRBD1 (5 bases). The CDR3 sequence is 16 residues long. Looked up from germline, CDR1 is GTSNPN and CDR2 is SVGIG (reference sequence). The V and J ends lost 2 bases and 7 bases respectively, with 21 bases between them. The CDR3 coding sequence is TGTGCCTGGAGTAATATCGCGGCGACAGTCAAGAATGAGCAGTTCTTC. It codes for CAWSNIAATVKNEQFF. The whole variable domain, filled in from reference TRBV30 and TRBJ2-1, reads SQTIHQWPATLVQPVGSPLSLECTVEGTSNPNLYWYRQAAGRGLQLLFYSVGIGQISSEVPQNLSASRPQDRQFILSSKKLLLSDSGFYLCAWSNIAATVKNEQFFGPGTRLTVL.

The DNA of the CDR3 is TGTGCCAGCAGACGAAACAGGGCAGACACTGAAGCTTTCTTT. Translating it yields CASRRNRADTEAFF. The V call is TRBV27, the J call TRBJ1-1, with D possibly matching TRBD1 (6 bases). Trimming removed 6 bases at V and 3 bases at J, with 14 bases between. Germline V lookup: CDR1 MNHEY, CDR2 SMNVEV (reference sequence). The CDR3 extends over 14 amino acids.

The V and J genes are TRBV6-2 or TRBV6-3 and TRBJ2-3, with 7 bases matching TRBD2. Germline V CDR1 and CDR2: MNHEY, SVGEGT. V dropped 2 bases and J dropped 1; count of bases not matched to a gene: 6. The CDR3 has 16 residues. The DNA of the CDR3 is TGTGCCAGCAGTTACGGGAGGGTAGACGGCACAGATACGCAGTATTTT. Translated, it gives CASSYGRVDGTDTQYF.

The genes are TRBV4-3 and TRBJ2-4; 8 positions agree with TRBD1. The CDR3 consists of 17 residues. V was clipped by 1 base and J by 0 bases; unmatched bases: 5. Per the germline V gene, CDR1 is LGHNA and CDR2 is YSLEER. This CDR3 is CASSQGVQGVAKNIQYF. The CDR3 region has the DNA TGCGCCAGCAGCCAAGGGGTACAGGGGGTAGCCAAAAACATTCAGTACTTC.

The chain carries TRBV19 and TRBJ2-2; 7 bases line up with TRBD1. V was pared by 6 bases and J by 3 bases, with 4 bases of the junction left unmatched. Germline loops: CDR1 LNHDA, CDR2 SQIVND (reference sequence). The length of the CDR3 is 14 residues. The CDR3 coding sequence is TGTGCCAGTAGATCTACAGGGGACACCGGGGAGCTGTTTTTT. This gives the protein CASRSTGDTGELFF.

The chain is built from TRBV18 and TRBJ1-6, with a weak D call TRBD1 (5 bases). V lost 2 bases and J 0 bases, leaving 5 bases between the germline ends. The CDR3 has 15 amino acids. CDR1 is KGHSH, CDR2 LQKENI, per germline. CDR3 in DNA: TGTGCCAGCTCACCAACAGGCTCCTATAATTCACCCCTCCACTTT. Its protein product is CASSPTGSYNSPLHF. Based on the CDR3 plus reference TRBV18 and TRBJ1-6, the full variable domain is NAGVMQNPRHLVRRRGQEARLRCSPMKGHSHVYWYRQLPEEGLKFMVYLQKENIIDESGMPKERFSAEFPKEGPSILRIQQVVRGDSAAYFCASSPTGSYNSPLHFGNGTRLTVT.

The chain employs TRBV29-1 and TRBJ2-7; 7 positions match TRBD1. CDR1 and CDR2 (germline): SQVTM, ANQGSEA. The CDR3 contains 14 residues. Losses at the gene ends were 7 bases for V and 0 bases for J; bases not matched to a gene: 9. The CDR3 DNA reads TGCAGCGCAAAGGGACAGCCCAACTCCTACGAGCAGTACTTC. Residues: CSAKGQPNSYEQYF.